This T cell receptor beta chain was identified during a study of blood T cell repertoires in COVID-19. Whole-study context: From T cells, B-cell-depleted T cells, or PBMCs came the material, which was cDNA or gDNA.

As handled by the study authors: Reference gene primer amplification gave nucleated cell count estimates. Clones were sequenced by immunoSEQ multiplex PCR, and TCRdb holds only the in-frame ones, with some missing. The D gene and trimming were derived from the DNA, and the V and J assignments and clone size from that table. The sample shows about 81,000 clones, around nine tenths of them seen only once. Germline V gene data show CDR1 as MNHEY and CDR2 as SMNVEV (reference sequence). The CDR3 runs 15 residues. V dropped 5 bases and J dropped 2; count of bases not matched to a gene: 8. The sequenced material came from PBMCs or T cells enriched from blood (not recorded which). The sequence was collected from a woman aged 50 to 65 with acute COVID-19. The chain combines TRBV27 with TRBJ1-2; TRBD1 aligns across 7 bases. The CDR3 nucleotides are TGTGCCAGCAGTCCCCGGACAGGTGTGAACTATGGCTACACCTTC. Translated: CASSPRTGVNYGYTF.